This T cell receptor (beta chain) was found in a study of T cells in localized non-small cell lung cancer. Findings of the study overall: Longer overall survival accompanied higher blood T cell density. Detection in adjacent lung was observed for a median around 59 of the top 100 tumor clones. Sequencing was restricted to one tumor region; therefore, heterogeneity remains possible.

Sequenced by immunoSEQ multiplex PCR; TCRdb stores in-frame clones only, minus some. The top ten clones hold approximately 30% of a sample with 25,000 to 35,000 clones, less than 95% of them seen once. Regarding this clone: Its antigen remains unidentified.

This CDR3 has 15 residues. Germline V gene lookup returns CDR1 SEHNR and CDR2 FQNEAQ (reference sequence). Trimming removed 1 base from V and 5 bases from J; junction bases left unmatched: 5. The sequence was collected from a female donor at least 60 years old with stage I lung adenocarcinoma. The material was peripheral blood, obtained before any cancer treatment. This sequence joins TRBV7-9 and TRBJ1-1; 9 nucleotides align to TRBD1. The CDR3 nucleotides are TGTGCCAGCAGCTTAGTAAGACAGGGGGGAACTGAAGCTTTCTTT. Amino acids: CASSLVRQGGTEAFF.